This T cell receptor beta chain was sequenced for a study of post-analysis software for immune sequencing data. Overall study: As for disease course, relapsing-remitting, secondary progressive and progressive-relapsing multiple sclerosis were all included.

Notes on this clonotype: Its antigen is not known. It may be a read error: a sequence one base away is much more abundant.

CDR3 length: 21 amino acids. From germline, CDR1 is MDHEN and CDR2 SYDVKM. Presence of unique molecular identifiers characterized the TCR beta cDNA libraries. T cells numbering roughly 1 to 10 million yielded around 500,000 cDNA molecules. MiXCR was run by TCRdb on the PCR reads, yielding one entry per CDR3 protein. The top ten hold about 1.4% of the sample, which has over 150,000 distinct CDR3 sequences, approximately 28% seen once. Study-level points and caveats: Same-batch preparations were strongly co-clustered by F measure. Normalized Chao1 diversity in multiple sclerosis patients fell significantly below that of controls. Included in a set of about 5 TRBV segments more frequent in patients than controls were TRBV5-6, TRBV5-1 and TRBV20-1.

The specimen was blood. The J gene is TRBJ2-1, the V gene TRBV28, with 11 bases lining up with TRBD2. The J call is in doubt because the DNA end fits TRBJ2-7 better. This receptor was taken from a girl aged 10-17 years with multiple sclerosis. CDR3 residues: CASSPSRISGRAQSSYNEQYF. CDR3 in DNA: TGTGCCAGCAGTCCCTCCCGTATTAGCGGGAGGGCACAGAGCTCCTACAATGAGCAGTACTTC.